This T cell receptor beta chain came from a study of monozygotic twins with inflammatory bowel disease. Regarding the study as a whole: Distinction of different T cell subtypes was not possible. Repertoires of patients may have been made more variable by differing immunosuppressive treatments.

Comment on this clonotype: Its matching antigen is unknown.

TCRdb re-called the 5' RACE reads and catalogs CDR3 proteins one per entry, DNA excluded. The sample is made up of about 330,000 distinct CDR3 sequences, and the top ten hold approximately 2% of it. Germline V CDR1 and CDR2: DFQATT, SNEGSKA (reference sequence). The CDR3 has 15 residues. This receptor was taken from a human donor with ulcerative colitis or Crohn's disease, or a healthy co-twin of an affected twin (not recorded which). The sequencing sample was made of blood. The genes are TRBV20-1 and TRBJ2-1; TCRdb returns TRBD2, unconfirmable since there is no DNA. CDR3 protein: CSARSLAGGYNEQFF.